This T cell receptor beta chain was captured in a study of regulatory T cells in long-lasting Graves disease. Time point specified: newly diagnosed GD, antithyroid drugs for less than 3 months. From PBMCs, RNA was extracted and then used to make the TCR library. Arm-PCR of CDR3 regions and iRepertoire HTBI primers were the basis on which TCR beta libraries were built. TCRdb reprocessed the multiplex PCR reads with MiXCR, giving one entry per CDR3 protein. The repertoire consists of 200,000 to 250,000 distinct CDR3 sequences, with about 19% occurring once and the leading ten covering about 10%. The germline V gene encodes CDR1 SGHTA and CDR2 FQGNSA. The CDR3 covers 18 residues. Germline trimming cut 3 bases from V and 10 bases from J; bases unmatched to any gene: 17. These data are also associated with another study on T cells in Graves' hyperthyroidism and ophthalmopathy. Per that paper: Any patient presenting with uncontrolled infection, other autoimmune disease, pregnancy or lactation was left out. Carried out on the TCR CDR3, a first-round RT-PCR used the HTBI primer set.

The chain combines TRBV7-2 with TRBJ2-1, with 11 bases matching TRBD2. This receptor was obtained from a woman between 25 and 40 years old with Graves disease. The source was peripheral blood mononuclear cells (PBMCs), collected at new diagnosis, from a patient treated with antithyroid drugs. This chain's CDR3 is CASSLVSVLAGGMGEQFF. In DNA, the CDR3 is TGTGCCAGCAGCTTGGTTAGCGTCCTAGCGGGGGGTATGGGGGAGCAGTTCTTC.